The next 26 T cell receptor beta chains were all read from a single sample in a study of siplizumab effects on memory and regulatory T cells (dated by TCRdb to 2018 to 2020). The library was generated by the immunoSEQ multiplex PCR assay. This is the immuneACCESS table as TCRdb keeps it, with only in-frame sequences that have V and J called. A part of the clones is gone; compared with another copy, unresolved V genes explain less than half, and the rest is unexplained. The sample profile shows 95,000 to 100,000 clones; around 90% of them were found once. The ten largest clones take up about 12% of the sample. The material sequenced was non-Treg CD4+ T cells sorted from blood. The sample's cell subset or site label, in plain terms: FACS-sorted unstimulated CD4+ non-regulatory T cells. The receptor source for this set is a human donor in good health.

The chain joins TRBV27 to TRBJ2-3, with 11 nucleotides matching TRBD2. CDR3 length equals 16 residues. Germline values: CDR1 MNHEY, CDR2 SMNVEV (reference sequence). V was pared by 5 bases and J by 2 bases, with 6 bases of the junction left unmatched. The CDR3 sequence is CASSALGLADTDTQYF. Written as DNA, the CDR3 is TGTGCCAGCAGTGCTTTGGGACTAGCGGACACAGATACGCAGTATTTT.

The V and J genes are TRBV10-3 and TRBJ2-7, with 9 bases fitting TRBD1. The CDR3 consists of 14 residues. The V segment lost 4 bases and the J segment 0 bases; nucleotides outside the gene matches: 1. The germline gives CDR1 ENHRY, CDR2 SYGVKD. The chain's CDR3 is CAISGQGGSYEQYF. For the CDR3, the DNA is TGTGCCATCAGTGGACAGGGGGGCTCCTACGAGCAGTACTTC.

The chain uses TRBV4-1 and TRBJ2-1, with TRBD1 matching 8 bases. Germline V lookup: CDR1 MGHRA, CDR2 YSYEKL. The CDR3 is made up of 15 amino acids. V dropped 6 bases and J dropped 5; count of bases not matched to a gene: 9. Here the CDR3 DNA reads TGCGCCAGCAGACCTATCCGGACAGGGAACAATGAGCAGTTCTTC. Translation gives CASRPIRTGNNEQFF.

The chain couples TRBV2 to TRBJ1-2, with 10 bases lining up with TRBD1. Germline CDR1 is SNHLY and CDR2 is FYNNEI. The CDR3 covers 13 residues. J was trimmed by 8 bases and V by 4 bases; bases with no gene match: 4. CDR3 protein: CASSGATGGGYTF. CDR3 in DNA: TGTGCCAGCAGTGGGGCGACAGGGGGCGGCTACACCTTC.

This chain connects TRBV7-9 to TRBJ2-1, with TRBD2 matching 7 bases. The germline V gene encodes CDR1 SEHNR and CDR2 FQNEAQ (reference sequence). V lost 4 bases and J lost 4; bases outside the gene matches: 7. The CDR3 is made up of 15 amino acids. CDR3 DNA sequence: TGTGCCAGCAGCTCCGCGGGAGTGGGGTACAATGAGCAGTTCTTC. It codes for CASSSAGVGYNEQFF.

This chain uses TRBV7-2 with TRBJ2-1; D not certain. Deletions cut 3 bases from V and 0 bases from J, with 9 bases between. CDR1 SGHTA and CDR2 FQGNSA come from the germline V gene. The CDR3 loop spans 15 amino acids. DNA of the CDR3: TGTGCCAGCAGCTTCTCGCGGAGCTCCTACAATGAGCAGTTCTTC. This sequence encodes CASSFSRSSYNEQFF.

The chain couples TRBV5-6 to TRBJ2-1; TRBD1 is a possible D gene (5 bases). V dropped 4 bases and J dropped 3 bases, with 11 bases sitting between them. The CDR3 length is 14 residues. From germline, CDR1 is SGHDT and CDR2 YYEEEE. CDR3 sequence: CASSIRGNYNEQFF. DNA for the CDR3: TGTGCCAGCAGCATTAGGGGAAACTACAATGAGCAGTTCTTC.

This sequence joins TRBV25-1 and TRBJ1-2; 7 bases agree with TRBD1. Trimming took 6 bases from V and 7 from J; bases not matched to a gene: 5. Germline V gene lookup returns CDR1 MGHDK and CDR2 SYGVNS. The CDR3 runs 12 residues. The CDR3 reads CASRTGIGGYTF. The DNA of the CDR3 is TGTGCCAGCAGGACAGGGATCGGTGGCTACACCTTC.

The V and J genes are TRBV10-3 and TRBJ2-2; D not resolved. With 6 bases removed from V and 1 base from J, the gap between germline ends came to 3 bases. This CDR3 is built from 12 residues. Germline lookup yields CDR1 ENHRY and CDR2 SYGVKD. In DNA, the CDR3 is TGTGCCATCAGCGGGAACACCGGGGAGCTGTTTTTT. It is translated as CAISGNTGELFF.

V usage is TRBV19 and J usage is TRBJ2-5; 7 positions agree with TRBD1. The trim removed 4 bases at V and 0 bases at J, leaving 5 bases unmatched. The CDR3 totals 15 residues. Germline-derived CDR1 and CDR2 are LNHDA and SQIVND (reference sequence). In nucleotides, the CDR3 is TGTGCCAGTAGTACACAGGGGCCTTACCAAGAGACCCAGTACTTC. The encoded protein is CASSTQGPYQETQYF.

The rearrangement joins TRBV6-6 to TRBJ1-4, with D possibly being TRBD1 (6 bases). CDR1 MNHNY and CDR2 SVGAGI come from the germline V gene (reference sequence). The CDR3 length is 15 residues. The ends were cut back, 5 bases at V and 5 bases at J, with 15 bases in the middle. The CDR3 DNA reads TGTGCCAGCAGTCGCCAGGGGTTGGCGAATGAAAAACTGTTTTTT. Translated: CASSRQGLANEKLFF.

The CDR3: CASSDAGSYEQYF. The CDR3 coding sequence is TGTGCCAGCAGTGATGCAGGGTCCTACGAGCAGTACTTC. The genes are TRBV25-1 and TRBJ2-7; D is possibly TRBD1 (5 bases). This CDR3 contains 13 residues. Germline V gene data show CDR1 as MGHDK and CDR2 as SYGVNS. V gave up 3 bases and J gave up 1 base, with 7 bases separating them.

In nucleotides, the CDR3 is TGTGCCAGCAGCTTAGGCGTGACTAGCCCTAGCACAGATACGCAGTATTTT. Protein sequence: CASSLGVTSPSTDTQYF. This chain links TRBV5-5 with TRBJ2-3, with 7 bases that match TRBD2. CDR3 length equals 17 residues. Germline V lookup: CDR1 SGHKS, CDR2 YYEKEE (reference sequence). With 2 bases clipped from V and 0 bases from J, the junction kept 9 bases outside the gene matches.

This clone is a singleton in its sample. The rearrangement uses TRBV7-9 and TRBJ2-2; 11 bases are shared with TRBD1. Germline CDR1 and CDR2: SEHNR and FQNEAQ (reference sequence). The V segment lost 6 bases and the J segment 7 bases; nucleotides outside the gene matches: 7. This CDR3 spans 15 amino acids. The CDR3 region is CASREGTGGNGELFF. The CDR3 bases are TGTGCCAGCAGAGAGGGGACAGGGGGAAACGGGGAGCTGTTTTTT.

The DNA of the CDR3 is TGCGCCAGCAAGGGTTCCGGGGCGAACACCGGGGAGCTGTTTTTT. It yields the protein CASKGSGANTGELFF. This chain joins TRBV5-1 and TRBJ2-2; D perhaps matches TRBD2 (5 bases). Germline V gene data show CDR1 as SGHRS and CDR2 as YFSETQ. Trimming stripped 6 bases from V and 0 bases from J, with 12 bases between. This CDR3 region has 15 residues.

This chain uses TRBV5-4 with TRBJ2-7; no clear D gene. This CDR3 has 14 amino acids. The germline V and J ends were trimmed by 1 base and 1 base, with 9 bases remaining between them. Germline V gives CDR1 SGHNT, CDR2 YYREEE (reference sequence). CDR3 protein: CASSLTFGSYEQYF. CDR3 bases: TGTGCCAGCAGCTTGACGTTCGGGTCCTACGAGCAGTACTTC.

The chain couples TRBV19 to TRBJ2-1; tentatively, D is TRBD2 (6 bases). V lost 6 bases and J 7 bases, leaving 16 bases between the germline ends. The CDR3 is 14 residues long. Germline CDR1 reads LNHDA; CDR2 reads SQIVND (reference sequence). The DNA for the CDR3 is TGTGCCAGTAGCAGTCGGGCAGGGAGGAATGAGCAGTTCTTC. The encoded protein is CASSSRAGRNEQFF.

On this clone: This CDR3 is also generated by other DNA sequences in the sample. The rearrangement uses TRBV5-1 and TRBJ1-5; D unresolved. The CDR3 is 15 residues long. Deletions cut 0 bases from V and 0 bases from J, with 7 bases between. Germline loops: CDR1 SGHRS, CDR2 YFSETQ. CDR3 coding DNA: TGCGCCAGCAGCTTGGGGGGTTATAGCAATCAGCCCCAGCATTTT. Residues: CASSLGGYSNQPQHF. Supplemented by reference TRBV5-1 and TRBJ1-5, the full variable domain reads KAGVTQTPRYLIKTRGQQVTLSCSPISGHRSVSWYQQTPGQGLQFLFEYFSETQRNKGNFPGRFSGRQFSNSRSEMNVSTLELGDSALYLCASSLGGYSNQPQHFGDGTRLSIL.

The V call is TRBV21-1, the J call TRBJ2-1; the table assigns TRBD2, which was not confirmed against the DNA. TRBV21-1 corresponds to a pseudogene. This CDR3 has 16 residues. The CDR3 loop reads CASSKIAGGSYNEQFF. In DNA, the CDR3 is TGTGCCAGCAGCAAAATAGCGGGAGGGTCCTACAATGAGCAGTTCTTC.

The chain carries TRBV6-1 and TRBJ1-4, with 11 positions matching TRBD1. The V gene's germline CDR1 is MNHNS and CDR2 SASEGT. V was pared by 3 bases and J by 6 bases, with 9 bases of the junction left unmatched. This CDR3 is 17 amino acids long. CDR3 sequence reads: CASSDTAWGQGDEKLFF. The DNA of the CDR3 is TGTGCCAGCAGTGATACCGCTTGGGGACAGGGGGATGAAAAACTGTTTTTT.

The rearrangement joins TRBV5-6 to TRBJ2-7; D is unclear. V was shortened by 3 bases and J by 5 bases, with 12 bases between the two germline ends. The CDR3 consists of 13 residues. Germline V gene sequence: CDR1 SGHDT, CDR2 YYEEEE. The CDR3 is CASSSGPSDEQYF. The CDR3 nucleotides read TGTGCCAGCAGCTCCGGACCCTCGGACGAGCAGTACTTC.

The V and J genes are TRBV19 and TRBJ1-2, with D perhaps TRBD1 (5 bases). The CDR3 contains 13 residues. CDR1 and CDR2 from the germline V gene are LNHDA and SQIVND (reference sequence). With 6 bases removed from V and 3 bases from J, the gap between germline ends came to 11 bases. CDR3 protein: CASSPQVDYGYTF. CDR3 coding DNA: TGTGCCAGTAGCCCACAGGTTGACTATGGCTACACCTTC.

The chain combines TRBV19 with TRBJ2-7; 7 bases are shared with TRBD2. The CDR3 is 14 residues long. Germline V gene data show CDR1 as LNHDA and CDR2 as SQIVND (reference sequence). Trimming cost V 9 bases and J 5 bases; bases outside gene matches: 13. This CDR3 reads CASARTPGGHEQYF. The CDR3 nucleotides read TGTGCCAGCGCCCGGACACCGGGAGGCCACGAGCAGTACTTC.

This clone was seen only once. The J gene is TRBJ1-4, the V gene TRBV6-6; D is undetermined. The V gene's germline CDR1 is MNHNY and CDR2 SVGAGI (reference sequence). The CDR3 length is 12 residues. V lost 6 bases and J lost 5, with 7 bases in between. CDR3 loop: CASRVTNEKLFF. The CDR3 DNA follows: TGTGCCAGCAGGGTCACAAATGAAAAACTGTTTTTT.

The CDR3 nucleotides read TGTGCCAGTAGTATAGATAGCGGGAGTTACAATGAGCAGTTCTTC. It translates to CASSIDSGSYNEQFF. The chain employs TRBV19 and TRBJ2-1; TRBD2 agrees at 9 bases. Germline loops: CDR1 LNHDA, CDR2 SQIVND (reference sequence). Trimming cost V 0 bases and J 4 bases; bases outside gene matches: 1. This CDR3 comprises 15 residues.

This chain connects TRBV25-1 to TRBJ2-1, with 7 bases fitting TRBD1. This CDR3 contains 13 residues. After removal of 8 bases from V and 7 bases from J, the junction contained 8 bases not matched to a gene. Looked up from germline, CDR1 is MGHDK and CDR2 is SYGVNS. The CDR3 DNA reads as TGTGCCAGCGGAACCGGGACAGTGAATGAGCAGTTCTTC. Translating gives CASGTGTVNEQFF.